The rows below give T cell receptor beta chains drawn from one sample of a study of immune reconstitution after stem cell transplant in scleroderma. TCRdb used MiXCR to reprocess the RT-PCR reads, holding one entry per CDR3 protein. The sample consists of around 3,500 distinct CDR3 sequences, approximately 5.4% of them appearing once. Collection of the sample occurred before or after autologous hematopoietic stem cell transplantation (not recorded which). These receptors came from a female donor with systemic sclerosis. The CDR3 runs from the conserved cysteine through the conserved F or W. Fields, in order: V gene, D gene, clone size, J gene, CDR3 protein, CDR3 DNA. D genes are given only for firm matches. For some rows the clone size is stated as once, few or many, or as a class when expanded; others skip it.

v_call: TRBV20-1
d_call: TRBD2
clone_size: medium-sized
j_call: TRBJ2-7
cdr3_aa: CSAGGAGGGPYEQYF
cdr3_nt: TGCAGTGCTGGGGGAGCGGGAGGAGGACCCTACGAGCAGTACTTC

v_call: TRBV10-3
d_call: -
clone_size: medium-sized
j_call: TRBJ1-6
cdr3_aa: CAISEGDSPLHF
cdr3_nt: TGTGCCATCAGTGAGGGGGATTCACCCCTCCACTTT

v_call: TRBV28
d_call: TRBD2
clone_size: medium-sized
j_call: TRBJ2-7
cdr3_aa: CASSLELIAGGSSYEQYF
cdr3_nt: TGTGCCAGCAGTTTGGAGCTAATAGCGGGAGGTTCCTCCTACGAGCAGTACTTC

v_call: TRBV6-5
d_call: TRBD2
clone_size: medium-sized
j_call: TRBJ2-2
cdr3_aa: CASSYSYAGGPRNTGELFF
cdr3_nt: TGTGCCAGCAGTTACTCGTATGCGGGGGGCCCTCGAAACACCGGGGAGCTGTTTTTT

v_call: TRBV10-1
d_call: TRBD1
clone_size: medium-sized
j_call: TRBJ2-3
cdr3_aa: CASSRDRADTQYF
cdr3_nt: TGCGCCAGCAGCCGGGACAGGGCAGATACGCAGTATTTT

v_call: TRBV12-3/TRBV12-4
d_call: -
clone_size: many
j_call: TRBJ1-2
cdr3_aa: CASSAGDSPNYGYTF
cdr3_nt: TGTGCCAGCAGTGCAGGGGATAGCCCTAACTATGGCTACACCTTC

v_call: TRBV5-1
d_call: -
clone_size: medium-sized
j_call: TRBJ2-7
cdr3_aa: CASSLAGTDYPYEQYF
cdr3_nt: TGCGCCAGCAGCTTGGCCGGAACAGACTATCCCTACGAGCAGTACTTC

v_call: TRBV18
d_call: -
clone_size: many
j_call: TRBJ1-4
cdr3_aa: CASSPGARDNEKLFF
cdr3_nt: TGTGCCAGCTCTCCAGGGGCTCGGGATAATGAAAAACTGTTTTTT

v_call: TRBV18
d_call: -
clone_size: -
j_call: TRBJ1-1
cdr3_aa: CASSLDGLNTEAFF
cdr3_nt: TGTGCCAGCTCACTAGATGGGCTGAACACTGAAGCTTTCTTT

v_call: TRBV20-1
d_call: TRBD2
clone_size: -
j_call: TRBJ2-1
cdr3_aa: CSASGLAGSLYNEQFF
cdr3_nt: TGCAGTGCTAGCGGCCTAGCGGGGTCCCTCTACAATGAGCAGTTCTTC

v_call: TRBV3-1
d_call: TRBD1
clone_size: medium-sized
j_call: TRBJ1-2
cdr3_aa: CASSSRPGQGDYGYTF
cdr3_nt: TGTGCCAGCAGCAGCCGCCCGGGACAGGGGGACTATGGCTACACCTTC

v_call: TRBV29-1
d_call: -
clone_size: few
j_call: TRBJ2-5
cdr3_aa: CSCTDAGWETQYF
cdr3_nt: TGCAGCTGCACCGACGCCGGATGGGAGACCCAGTACTTC

v_call: TRBV20-1
d_call: -
clone_size: medium-sized
j_call: TRBJ2-1
cdr3_aa: CSASSLSGEQFF
cdr3_nt: TGCAGTGCTAGTTCGCTGTCGGGGGAGCAGTTCTTC

v_call: TRBV20-1
d_call: -
clone_size: medium-sized
j_call: TRBJ2-1
cdr3_aa: CSARNERSSYNEQFF
cdr3_nt: TGCAGTGCTAGAAACGAGCGGAGCTCCTACAATGAGCAGTTCTTC

v_call: TRBV20-1
d_call: TRBD2
clone_size: medium-sized
j_call: TRBJ2-3
cdr3_aa: CSAGRSGGESTDTQYF
cdr3_nt: TGCAGTGCTGGCCGTAGCGGGGGGGAATCAACAGATACGCAGTATTTT

v_call: TRBV3-1
d_call: -
clone_size: medium-sized
j_call: TRBJ1-2
cdr3_aa: CASSHRGQGGYGYTF
cdr3_nt: TGTGCCAGCAGCCATCGTGGTCAGGGAGGCTATGGCTACACCTTC

v_call: TRBV18
d_call: TRBD1
clone_size: medium-sized
j_call: TRBJ2-1
cdr3_aa: CASSSGQGGTYNEQFF
cdr3_nt: TGTGCCAGCTCATCCGGACAGGGGGGGACCTACAATGAGCAGTTCTTC

v_call: TRBV29-1
d_call: TRBD1
clone_size: medium-sized
j_call: TRBJ2-1
cdr3_aa: CSVVSTGVFHEQFF
cdr3_nt: TGCAGCGTTGTATCCACAGGGGTATTCCATGAGCAGTTCTTC

v_call: TRBV20-1
d_call: TRBD2
clone_size: hyperexpanded
j_call: TRBJ2-7
cdr3_aa: CSARDFHSGSSYEQYF
cdr3_nt: TGCAGTGCTAGAGATTTTCATAGCGGGAGCTCCTACGAGCAGTACTTC

v_call: TRBV20-1
d_call: -
clone_size: medium-sized
j_call: TRBJ2-5
cdr3_aa: CSQPTGETQYF
cdr3_nt: TGCAGCCAGCCAACCGGGGAGACCCAGTACTTC

v_call: TRBV20-1
d_call: -
clone_size: -
j_call: TRBJ2-5
cdr3_aa: CSASGGQETQYF
cdr3_nt: TGCAGTGCTAGTGGGGGGCAAGAGACCCAGTACTTC

v_call: TRBV4-2
d_call: TRBD2
clone_size: -
j_call: TRBJ2-2
cdr3_aa: CASSQGQAGVPGELFF
cdr3_nt: TGTGCCAGCAGCCAAGGCCAAGCGGGAGTCCCCGGGGAGCTGTTTTTT

v_call: TRBV10-2
d_call: -
clone_size: large
j_call: TRBJ1-3
cdr3_aa: CASSHTAEPGNTIYF
cdr3_nt: TGCGCCAGCAGTCACACAGCTGAACCTGGAAACACCATATATTTT

v_call: TRBV9
d_call: TRBD1
clone_size: medium-sized
j_call: TRBJ2-7
cdr3_aa: CASSGQGAYEQYF
cdr3_nt: TGTGCCAGCAGCGGACAGGGGGCTTACGAGCAGTACTTC

v_call: TRBV27
d_call: -
clone_size: medium-sized
j_call: TRBJ2-4
cdr3_aa: CASSQGLRLAKNIQYF
cdr3_nt: TGTGCCAGCAGTCAAGGGTTGCGTTTAGCCAAAAACATTCAGTACTTC

v_call: TRBV20-1
d_call: -
clone_size: medium-sized
j_call: TRBJ2-5
cdr3_aa: CSAAGGGQETQYF
cdr3_nt: TGCAGTGCGGCGGGTGGGGGCCAAGAGACCCAGTACTTC

v_call: TRBV20-1
d_call: TRBD2
clone_size: medium-sized
j_call: TRBJ2-5
cdr3_aa: CSARTSGQETQYF
cdr3_nt: TGCAGTGCTAGGACTAGCGGACAAGAGACCCAGTACTTC

v_call: TRBV20-1
d_call: -
clone_size: many
j_call: TRBJ1-5
cdr3_aa: CSARLGNQPQHF
cdr3_nt: TGCAGTGCTAGACTGGGTAATCAGCCCCAGCATTTT

v_call: TRBV5-1
d_call: TRBD1
clone_size: -
j_call: TRBJ1-2
cdr3_aa: CASSPGQGQGYGYTF
cdr3_nt: TGCGCCAGCAGCCCTGGACAGGGGCAAGGTTATGGCTACACCTTC

v_call: TRBV5-6
d_call: TRBD1
clone_size: medium-sized
j_call: TRBJ1-5
cdr3_aa: CASSLQGVNQPQHF
cdr3_nt: TGTGCCAGCAGCTTGCAGGGGGTCAATCAGCCCCAGCATTTT

v_call: TRBV5-1
d_call: TRBD1
clone_size: medium-sized
j_call: TRBJ2-1
cdr3_aa: CASSQATGGNGNEQFF
cdr3_nt: TGCGCCAGCAGCCAAGCGACAGGGGGCAATGGAAATGAGCAGTTCTTC

v_call: TRBV5-1
d_call: TRBD2
clone_size: many
j_call: TRBJ2-1
cdr3_aa: CASSLQRGLAGGPRWSYNEQFF
cdr3_nt: TGCGCCAGCAGCTTGCAGCGGGGACTAGCGGGAGGCCCTAGGTGGTCCTACAATGAGCAGTTCTTC

v_call: TRBV19
d_call: -
clone_size: medium-sized
j_call: TRBJ1-1
cdr3_aa: CASSFLESNTEAFF
cdr3_nt: TGTGCCAGCTCCTTTCTGGAATCGAACACTGAAGCTTTCTTT

v_call: TRBV7-3
d_call: TRBD2
clone_size: many
j_call: TRBJ2-2
cdr3_aa: CASSLNARGLAGSHGGELFF
cdr3_nt: TGTGCCAGCAGCTTAAATGCACGAGGACTAGCGGGATCGCACGGCGGGGAGCTGTTTTTT

v_call: TRBV28
d_call: TRBD1
clone_size: -
j_call: TRBJ1-2
cdr3_aa: CASSFGQVYGYTF
cdr3_nt: TGTGCCAGCAGTTTTGGACAGGTCTATGGCTACACCTTC

v_call: TRBV7-2
d_call: -
clone_size: medium-sized
j_call: TRBJ2-7
cdr3_aa: CASSLAPGLAYEQYF
cdr3_nt: TGTGCCAGCAGCTTAGCGCCAGGGTTGGCCTACGAGCAGTACTTC

v_call: TRBV7-2
d_call: TRBD2
clone_size: -
j_call: TRBJ2-3
cdr3_aa: CASSLTSGTDTQYF
cdr3_nt: TGTGCCAGCAGTTTGACTAGCGGCACAGATACGCAGTATTTT